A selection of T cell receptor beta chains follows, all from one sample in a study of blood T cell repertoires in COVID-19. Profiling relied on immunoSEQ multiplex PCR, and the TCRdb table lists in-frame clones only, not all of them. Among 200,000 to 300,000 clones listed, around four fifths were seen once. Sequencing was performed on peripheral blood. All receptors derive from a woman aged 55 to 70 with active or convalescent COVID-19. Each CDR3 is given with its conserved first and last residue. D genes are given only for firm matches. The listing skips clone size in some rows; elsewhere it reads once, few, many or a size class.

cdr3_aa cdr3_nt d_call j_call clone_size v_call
CASSVRTGEKLFF TGTGCCAGCAGCGTTCGGACGGGAGAAAAACTGTTTTTT . TRBJ1-4 . TRBV11-3
CASRSVYPLLYSGNTIYF TGTGCCAGCAGGTCGGTATATCCCCTACTTTACTCTGGAAACACCATATATTTT . TRBJ1-3 few TRBV11-3
CATSDPSDREGIEQYF TGTGCCACCAGTGATCCCTCGGACAGGGAAGGGATCGAGCAGTACTTC TRBD1 TRBJ2-7 . TRBV24-1
CASSIQGANTGELFF TGTGCCAGTAGTATACAGGGGGCGAACACCGGGGAGCTGTTTTTT TRBD1 TRBJ2-2 . TRBV19
CASSLRGEAEAFF TGTGCCAGCAGCTTACGAGGGGAGGCTGAAGCTTTCTTT . TRBJ1-1 . TRBV11-2
CAWAYKTGELFF TGTGCCTGGGCTTATAAAACCGGGGAGCTGTTTTTT . TRBJ2-2 . TRBV30
CASSSGVTGELFF TGTGCCAGCAGCTCAGGGGTAACCGGGGAGCTGTTTTTT . TRBJ2-2 . TRBV11-2
CASSTGERNWRGYTF TGTGCCAGTAGTACCGGAGAAAGGAACTGGCGGGGCTACACCTTC . TRBJ1-2 . TRBV19
CASSRGQGVWEETQYF TGTGCCAGCAGCCGGGGACAGGGGGTGTGGGAAGAGACCCAGTACTTC TRBD1 TRBJ2-5 . TRBV5-6
CSVAASSYNEQFF TGCAGCGTAGCGGCAAGCTCCTACAATGAGCAGTTCTTC . TRBJ2-1 . TRBV29-1
CASSFGAGGSYNEQFF TGTGCCAGCAGCTTCGGAGCGGGGGGCTCCTACAATGAGCAGTTCTTC TRBD2 TRBJ2-1 . TRBV5-6
CASSIFRLAGVHEQFF TGTGCCAGTAGTATCTTCCGACTAGCGGGAGTCCATGAGCAGTTCTTC TRBD2 TRBJ2-1 . TRBV19
CASSETGGGETQYF TGCGCCAGCAGCGAGACAGGGGGCGGAGAGACCCAGTACTTC TRBD1 TRBJ2-5 . TRBV5-1
CASSQEGAGPSSYNSPLHF TGTGCCAGCAGCCAAGAGGGTGCAGGCCCAAGCTCCTATAATTCACCCCTCCACTTT . TRBJ1-6 . TRBV4-2
CASSHPVRGLPEAFF TGTGCCAGCAGCCATCCGGTACGGGGGTTACCTGAAGCTTTCTTT . TRBJ1-1 . TRBV4-2
CASSPHGFHEQFF TGTGCCAGCAGCCCTCACGGGTTCCATGAGCAGTTCTTC . TRBJ2-1 . TRBV14
CASSQAAGTEAFF TGCGCCAGCAGCCAGGCCGCGGGAACTGAAGCTTTCTTT . TRBJ1-1 . TRBV5-1
CASSPGQNTGELFF TGTGCCAGCTCACCGGGACAGAACACCGGGGAGCTGTTTTTT . TRBJ2-2 . TRBV18
CASSEPQQAVGFREKLFF TGTGCCAGCAGTGAACCCCAACAGGCAGTGGGTTTCAGGGAAAAACTGTTTTTT . TRBJ1-4 . TRBV6-1
CASSQNTGATEAFF TGTGCCAGCAGCCAAAACACAGGGGCCACTGAAGCTTTCTTT TRBD1 TRBJ1-1 . TRBV4-2
CASSAWTSGGERETQYF TGCGCCAGCAGCGCCTGGACTAGCGGGGGGGAACGAGAGACCCAGTACTTC TRBD2 TRBJ2-5 . TRBV5-1
CASSSGSRGELFF TGTGCCAGCAGCTCCGGGTCCCGGGGGGAGCTGTTTTTT . TRBJ2-2 . TRBV9
CASSPRLNYGYTF TGTGCCAGCAGCCCCCGTCTAAACTATGGCTACACCTTC . TRBJ1-2 . TRBV5-6
CASSPTSGGAKQFF TGTGCCAGCAGCCCGACTAGCGGGGGGGCTAAGCAGTTCTTC TRBD2 TRBJ2-1 . TRBV5-6
CASSLDSPYSGNTIYF TGCGCCAGCAGCTTGGACAGCCCATACTCTGGAAACACCATATATTTT . TRBJ1-3 . TRBV5-1
CASSLAGGGETQYF TGTGCCAGCAGCCTAGCGGGGGGCGGGGAGACCCAGTACTTC TRBD2 TRBJ2-5 . TRBV9
CASSLDRADTGELFF TGCGCCAGCAGCTTGGACAGGGCGGACACCGGGGAGCTGTTTTTT . TRBJ2-2 . TRBV5-1
CASSFSGYPNQPQHF TGCGCCAGCAGCTTTTCAGGGTACCCCAATCAGCCCCAGCATTTT . TRBJ1-5 . TRBV5-1
CASSQGLAEPAHKNIQYF TGTGCCAGCAGCCAGGGGCTAGCGGAACCCGCACACAAAAACATTCAGTACTTC TRBD2 TRBJ2-4 once TRBV3-1/TRBV3-2
CASSLGLNTDTQYF TGCGCCAGCAGCTTGGGACTCAACACAGATACGCAGTATTTT . TRBJ2-3 . TRBV5-1
CASSPGTSVLLTDTQYF TGTGCCAGCAGCCCCGGGACTAGCGTGTTATTGACAGATACGCAGTATTTT TRBD2 TRBJ2-3 . TRBV7-9
CASRGRGPSNQPQHF TGTGCCAGCAGAGGCAGGGGGCCGAGCAATCAGCCCCAGCATTTT TRBD1 TRBJ1-5 . TRBV6-5
CASSISFSGNTIYF TGTGCCAGTAGTATTAGCTTCTCTGGAAACACCATATATTTT . TRBJ1-3 . TRBV19
CASSLRQGGWQETQYF TGTGCCAGCAGCCTGCGACAGGGAGGATGGCAAGAGACCCAGTACTTC . TRBJ2-5 . TRBV21-1
CASSQDRASGGDKDTQYF TGCGCCAGCAGCCAAGATCGCGCTAGCGGGGGGGATAAAGATACGCAGTATTTT TRBD2 TRBJ2-3 once TRBV4-1
CASSMSLAGVNEQFF TGTGCCAGTAGTATGTCGCTAGCGGGAGTCAATGAGCAGTTCTTC TRBD2 TRBJ2-1 . TRBV19
CASSLLLAGGLEEQFF TGTGCCAGCAGCTTGTTACTAGCGGGGGGCCTAGAGGAGCAGTTCTTC TRBD2 TRBJ2-1 once TRBV5-5
CASSVSSGGRTGELFF TGTGCCAGTAGTGTCTCATCCGGGGGACGCACCGGGGAGCTGTTTTTT . TRBJ2-2 . TRBV19
CATSDRAGTGDTGELFF TGTGCCACCAGTGATCGGGCCGGGACAGGGGATACCGGGGAGCTGTTTTTT TRBD1 TRBJ2-2 . TRBV24-1
CSVLIQGGVGSPLHF TGCAGCGTGCTAATACAGGGGGGCGTAGGTTCACCCCTCCACTTT TRBD1 TRBJ1-6 . TRBV29-1
CASSGRTGVNTGELFF TGCGCCAGCAGCGGGAGGACAGGGGTAAACACCGGGGAGCTGTTTTTT TRBD1 TRBJ2-2 few TRBV5-1
CASSIYDFPDTQYF TGTGCCAGTAGTATCTACGACTTTCCAGATACGCAGTATTTT . TRBJ2-3 . TRBV19
CASFLRGADTQYF TGTGCCAGCTTTTTGCGGGGGGCAGATACGCAGTATTTT TRBD2 TRBJ2-3 . TRBV28
CASRTTGGSGNQPQHF TGTGCCAGCAGGACTACAGGGGGGAGTGGAAATCAGCCCCAGCATTTT TRBD1 TRBJ1-5 . TRBV2
CASSHTSGSATGELFF TGTGCCAGCAGCCATACTAGCGGGAGTGCCACCGGGGAGCTGTTTTTT TRBD2 TRBJ2-2 . TRBV3-1/TRBV3-2
CASMGQGGGYGYTF TGTGCCAGCATGGGACAGGGAGGGGGCTATGGCTACACCTTC TRBD1 TRBJ1-2 once TRBV2